What follows is one TCR beta chain and its context. Libraries were prepared by immunoSEQ multiplex PCR; TCRdb keeps only in-frame clonotypes and omits some of them. The sample holds around 180,000 clones, about 82% seen once. The sample originates from a study of blood T cell repertoires in COVID-19. Across the whole study: Samples representing acute and convalescent COVID-19 were sourced from the United States, Italy and Spain. From T cells, B-cell-depleted T cells, or PBMCs came the material, which was cDNA or gDNA.

This CDR3 spans 15 amino acids. V lost 2 bases to trimming and J lost 4 bases; unmatched junction nucleotides: 5. Germline V gives CDR1 MNHEY, CDR2 SVGEGT. This receptor was taken from a young woman with acute or convalescent COVID-19. The sequenced sample consisted of peripheral blood. The chain joins TRBV6-2 or TRBV6-3 to TRBJ1-5, with TRBD1 matching 7 bases. CDR3 region: CASSYRTGPNQPQHF. The CDR3 region has the DNA TGTGCCAGCAGTTACCGGACAGGACCTAATCAGCCCCAGCATTTT.